The 15 T cell receptor beta chains listed next were all sequenced from one sample in a study of blood T cell repertoires in COVID-19. Profiled with immunoSEQ multiplex PCR; TCRdb holds only in-frame clones, not every one. The table has 40,000 or so clones, approximately 83% seen once; the top ten hold about 5.5%. The sample consisted of peripheral blood. These receptors all come from a middle-aged man with active COVID-19.

V gene TRBV27 combines with J gene TRBJ1-6; 7 bases match TRBD1. The ends lost 3 bases at V and 7 bases at J; junction bases unmatched: 9. CDR1 is MNHEY, CDR2 SMNVEV, per germline (reference sequence). The CDR3 is 16 amino acids. The CDR3 region is CASSLLPGGRNSPLHF. DNA of the CDR3: TGTGCCAGCAGTTTGCTCCCAGGGGGAAGAAATTCACCCCTCCACTTT.

The chain carries TRBV27 and TRBJ2-7; 12 nucleotides align to TRBD2. V lost 5 bases and J lost 0; bases outside the gene matches: 11. The CDR3 sequence is 18 residues long. The V gene's germline CDR1 is MNHEY and CDR2 SMNVEV (reference sequence). CDR3 in DNA: TGTGCCAGCAGTCCCCAAGGACTAGCGGGATCGTTCTCCTACGAGCAGTACTTC. Protein: CASSPQGLAGSFSYEQYF.

The chain is built from TRBV5-5 and TRBJ2-5; D possibly corresponds to TRBD1 (5 bases). Germline values: CDR1 SGHKS, CDR2 YYEKEE (reference sequence). V was cut by 2 bases and J by 5 bases, with 10 bases left in between. The CDR3 totals 13 residues. The CDR3 is CASSFQGWETQYF. The DNA of the CDR3 is TGTGCCAGCAGCTTCCAGGGTTGGGAGACCCAGTACTTC.

V and J are TRBV15 and TRBJ2-1, with 10 bases fitting TRBD2. CDR3 length equals 14 residues. V lost 8 bases and J lost 2; bases outside the gene matches: 3. Germline CDR1 LNHNV, CDR2 YYDKDF (reference sequence). The CDR3 is CATVAGGPYNEQFF. DNA of the CDR3: TGTGCCACCGTAGCGGGAGGACCCTACAATGAGCAGTTCTTC.

This clone was recorded once. The chain is built from TRBV3-1 (or the pseudogene TRBV3-2) and TRBJ1-1; TRBD1 agrees at 9 bases. The CDR3 runs 14 residues. CDR1 and CDR2 from the germline V gene are LGHDT and YNNKEL (reference sequence). Trimming removed 4 bases from V and 5 bases from J; junction bases left unmatched: 5. In DNA form, the CDR3 reads TGTGCCAGCAGCCCACAGGGGGCGAGAACTGAAGCTTTCTTT. It is translated as CASSPQGARTEAFF.

The rearrangement links TRBV30 to TRBJ1-3, with D hard to call. This CDR3 comprises 19 residues. V was trimmed by 0 bases and J by 0 bases, leaving 21 bases between them. Germline lookup yields CDR1 GTSNPN and CDR2 SVGIG (reference sequence). CDR3 in amino acids: CAWSVDFRRVSRSGNTIYF. As DNA, the CDR3 is TGTGCCTGGAGTGTAGATTTTCGGAGGGTATCTCGCTCTGGAAACACCATATATTTT.

The gene calls are TRBV14 and TRBJ2-1; D possibly corresponds to TRBD1 (8 bases). The CDR3 loop spans 17 amino acids. V dropped 6 bases and J dropped 1 base, with 19 bases sitting between them. The germline V gene encodes CDR1 SGHDN and CDR2 FVKESK. CDR3 residues: CASSQGAGVSSYNEQFF. Written as DNA, the CDR3 is TGTGCCAGCAGTCAGGGGGCGGGAGTCTCATCCTACAATGAGCAGTTCTTC.

DNA of the CDR3: TGCGCCAGCAGCCAAGATCCCAGGGCGCGCTACGAGCAGTACTTC. Translating it yields CASSQDPRARYEQYF. This chain connects TRBV4-1 to TRBJ2-7, with a weak D call TRBD1 (5 bases). V lost 0 bases, J lost 3 bases, and 12 bases lay in between. The CDR3 has 15 residues. Germline loops: CDR1 MGHRA, CDR2 YSYEKL.

The rearrangement links TRBV18 to TRBJ2-5; a weak D match, TRBD1 (6 bases). The CDR3 is made up of 16 amino acids. Germline CDR1 reads KGHSH; CDR2 reads LQKENI. Trimming pared 4 bases from V and 0 bases from J, leaving 15 bases between. The CDR3: CASSLRRTANQETQYF. Here the CDR3 DNA reads TGTGCCAGCTCACTACGAAGGACAGCTAACCAAGAGACCCAGTACTTC.

This rearrangement joins TRBV9 to TRBJ2-3; D unclear. Trimming removed 0 bases at V and 6 bases at J, with 14 bases between. From germline, CDR1 is SGDLS and CDR2 YYNGEE. The CDR3 has 15 residues. This chain's CDR3 is CASSVGSFPGDTQYF. The CDR3, as DNA: TGTGCCAGCAGCGTAGGTTCATTTCCCGGGGATACGCAGTATTTT.

The chain carries TRBV5-1 and TRBJ2-1, with no clear D. This CDR3 has 15 amino acids. V gave up 1 base and J gave up 3 bases, with 11 bases separating them. Germline V gene sequence: CDR1 SGHRS, CDR2 YFSETQ. The CDR3 coding sequence is TGCGCCAGCAGCTTGTTTCCCTGGCTCTACAATGAGCAGTTCTTC. As protein: CASSLFPWLYNEQFF.

This clone was found once. The CDR3 bases are TGTGCCACCCTCGGCCCGGGTCCTTCTAGAGAAAGATATGGCTACACCTTC. This codes for CATLGPGPSRERYGYTF. The rearrangement joins TRBV27 to TRBJ1-2; D is ambiguous. CDR1 and CDR2 from the germline V gene are MNHEY and SMNVEV (reference sequence). V was trimmed by 10 bases and J by 5 bases, leaving 29 bases between them. The CDR3 extends over 17 amino acids.

This rearrangement joins TRBV6-5 to TRBJ1-1; D is perhaps TRBD1 (5 bases). CDR1 MNHEY and CDR2 SVGAGI come from the germline V gene. The CDR3 spans 13 residues. Trimming removed 6 bases at V and 6 bases at J, with 14 bases between. In DNA form, the CDR3 reads TGTGCCAGCAGCCAACGGGGGAGGGCTGAAGCTTTCTTT. Its protein is CASSQRGRAEAFF.

A note on this clone: Other DNA sequences within the sample encode an identical CDR3. The V call is TRBV20-1, the J call TRBJ1-1; a weak D match, TRBD1 (6 bases). Trimming removed 3 bases at V and 6 bases at J, with 17 bases between. This CDR3 has 14 amino acids. The V gene's germline CDR1 is DFQATT and CDR2 SNEGSKA (reference sequence). CDR3 DNA sequence: TGCAGTGCTAGTGGGGGCGGGGGGTCGGCTGAAGCTTTCTTT. Its protein is CSASGGGGSAEAFF.

The chain joins TRBV5-4 to TRBJ2-5; TRBD2 aligns across 14 bases. Germline-derived CDR1 and CDR2 are SGHNT and YYREEE (reference sequence). The CDR3 spans 16 residues. Germline trimming cut 4 bases from V and 5 bases from J; bases unmatched to any gene: 7. For the CDR3, the DNA is TGTGCCAGCAGCCCCGGGACTAGCGGGAGAATGGAGACCCAGTACTTC. Its translation: CASSPGTSGRMETQYF.